This TCR beta chain was identified during a study of cytomegalovirus exposure and HLA in healthy donors. Notes on the study in general: Both high specificity and high sensitivity reportedly marked the classifier's diagnosis of cytomegalovirus status. The tendency of first-cohort TCR clusters to co-occur in the 120 or so validation repertoires was identified by a subsequent analysis.

Libraries were prepared by immunoSEQ multiplex PCR; TCRdb keeps only in-frame clonotypes and omits some of them. The sample yields some 99,000 clones, about nine tenths seen once. Regarding this clone: The antigen remains unidentified.

The donors were part of the validation cohort of 95 to 150 subjects. That cohort was separate from the first cohort, which comprised some 670 subjects. The V gene lost 3 bases and the J gene lost 0 bases, with 17 bases spanning the gap. The CDR3 covers 17 residues. Per the germline V gene, CDR1 is MNHEY and CDR2 is SMNVEV (reference sequence). The clonotype originates from a woman younger than 30 in good health and CMV-seronegative. This rearrangement joins TRBV27 to TRBJ1-1; D unclear. Sample: PBMCs. The CDR3 DNA sequence: TGTGCCAGCAGTTTGAGGCAGCAGTCATCCATGAACACTGAAGCTTTCTTT. It specifies CASSLRQQSSMNTEAFF.